The present entry profiles one TCR beta chain with its context. Its antigen is undetermined. This entry comes from a study of T cell responses to AZD1222 COVID-19 vaccine. Overall study results and limits: Reports say nearly half of spike-specific TCRs go after unmutated variant regions. Repertoires were obtained solely post-peak T cell response. The study found vaccine-associated CD4 TCRs spanning spike, dominant at 160-218 and 743-854. Donors, mostly white British, included more females; clonal diversity was possibly underestimated.

The CDR3 sequence is 15 residues long. In germline, CDR1 is KGHSH, CDR2 LQKENI. V dropped 6 bases and J dropped 6; count of bases not matched to a gene: 10. The data were produced by immunoSEQ multiplex PCR, yet TCRdb's version contains in-frame clones alone and is incomplete. The sample gives about 85,000 clones, about 86% of which show up once; 7% is in the top ten. The sample here was peripheral blood, taken on day 0 of AZD1222 vaccination. This chain joins TRBV18 and TRBJ1-5; 8 nucleotides match TRBD1. The origin of this receptor is an adult in good health. CDR3 sequence reads: CASSPTGQGGQPQHF. In DNA, the CDR3 is TGTGCCAGCTCCCCCACCGGACAGGGCGGTCAGCCCCAGCATTTT.